One and the same sample provided the 29 T cell receptor beta chains below, sequenced in a study of cytomegalovirus exposure and HLA in healthy donors. Here immunoSEQ multiplex PCR was the method, and the copy in TCRdb shows in-frame clones only, minus some. The data show roughly 350,000 clones, 70% to 90% seen once. Specimen: PBMCs. These receptors all stem from a woman in her late teens or twenties in good health and CMV-seronegative.

The rearrangement uses TRBV7-2 and TRBJ1-2; D gene unclear. The CDR3 contains 13 residues. CDR1 SGHTA and CDR2 FQGNSA come from the germline V gene. Trimming pared 1 base from V and 7 bases from J, leaving 10 bases between. The CDR3 spells CASSLVEGGGYTF. DNA for the CDR3: TGTGCCAGCAGCTTAGTAGAAGGCGGTGGCTACACCTTC.

The chain carries TRBV10-3 and TRBJ2-1; a weak D match, TRBD2 (6 bases). The germline V gene has CDR1 ENHRY and CDR2 SYGVKD. CDR3 length: 16 amino acids. Trimming removed 2 bases from V and 2 bases from J, with 13 bases in between. The CDR3 DNA follows: TGTGCCATCAGTGAGCCGGAGGGTGGTGCCTACAATGAGCAGTTCTTC. Encoded protein: CAISEPEGGAYNEQFF.

The chain employs TRBV15 and TRBJ2-7; maybe TRBD2 (6 bases). The length of the CDR3 is 14 residues. Germline CDR1 and CDR2: LNHNV and YYDKDF (reference sequence). V was clipped by 1 base and J by 4 bases, with 11 bases between them. CDR3 nucleotide sequence: TGTGCCACCAGCAGAGGCCGGGAGATATACGAGCAGTACTTC. Translation: CATSRGREIYEQYF.

This chain joins TRBV7-6 and TRBJ2-7, with TRBD2 matching over 8 bases. Trimming removed 1 base from V and 4 bases from J; junction bases left unmatched: 6. CDR1 SGHVS and CDR2 FNYEAQ come from the germline V gene. The CDR3 is 15 residues long. The CDR3 loop is CASSLEVAGRYEQYF. DNA of the CDR3: TGTGCCAGCAGCTTAGAAGTAGCGGGAAGGTACGAGCAGTACTTC.

The V gene is TRBV28, the J gene TRBJ1-2; 7 bases fit TRBD1. This CDR3 comprises 15 residues. V lost 5 bases and J lost 5; bases outside the gene matches: 11. Looked up from germline, CDR1 is MDHEN and CDR2 is SYDVKM. The CDR3, as DNA: TGTGCCAGCAGTACCCCGGAGGGGGCCGCTTATGGCTACACCTTC. Its protein product is CASSTPEGAAYGYTF.

The rearrangement joins TRBV5-1 to TRBJ2-3; D unclear. The germline V gene has CDR1 SGHRS and CDR2 YFSETQ. Trimming pared 1 base from V and 8 bases from J, leaving 8 bases between. The CDR3 consists of 12 residues. The CDR3 reads CASSLKPGTQYF. Here the CDR3 DNA reads TGCGCCAGCAGCTTGAAGCCTGGTACGCAGTATTTT. Full variable domain (remainder filled in from reference TRBV5-1 and TRBJ2-3): KAGVTQTPRYLIKTRGQQVTLSCSPISGHRSVSWYQQTPGQGLQFLFEYFSETQRNKGNFPGRFSGRQFSNSRSEMNVSTLELGDSALYLCASSLKPGTQYFGPGTRLTVL.

The sample holds one count of this clone. V usage is TRBV9 and J usage is TRBJ1-2; no definite D call. In germline, CDR1 is SGDLS, CDR2 YYNGEE. Trimming took off 4 bases at V and 3 bases at J, with 13 bases between the two ends. The CDR3 sequence is 14 residues long. CDR3 coding DNA: TGTGCCAGCAGCCCCGAGGAGAGCTACTATGGCTACACCTTC. Residues: CASSPEESYYGYTF.

This chain connects TRBV6-1 to TRBJ1-5; the D gene is possibly TRBD1 (6 bases). The CDR3 has 16 amino acids. Germline-derived CDR1 and CDR2 are MNHNS and SASEGT. The V gene lost 4 bases and the J gene lost 0 bases, with 13 bases spanning the gap. CDR3 sequence: CASSGPGHYSNQPQHF. The CDR3 nucleotides read TGTGCCAGCAGTGGTCCGGGACATTATAGCAATCAGCCCCAGCATTTT.

V and J are TRBV10-3 and TRBJ2-7, with 8 bases matching TRBD2. V shed 3 bases, J shed 4 bases, and the junction held 5 bases outside the gene matches. The CDR3 runs to 14 residues. In germline, CDR1 is ENHRY, CDR2 SYGVKD. CDR3 DNA sequence: TGTGCCATCAGTGAAGGAGCGGGAGTGTACGAGCAGTACTTC. The encoded protein is CAISEGAGVYEQYF.

This clone was recorded only once. The chain is built from TRBV9 and TRBJ2-7; TRBD2 aligns across 9 bases. Germline CDR1 is SGDLS and CDR2 is YYNGEE. This CDR3 has 13 amino acids. J gave up 1 base and V 7 bases, and 3 bases lay outside the gene matches. The CDR3 is CASGREGSYEQYF. CDR3 nucleotides: TGTGCCAGCGGGCGGGAGGGATCCTACGAGCAGTACTTC.

The CDR3 DNA reads TGCGCCAGCAGTGGGCTAGCGGGAGGGCCTTTATTGATGCAGTACTTC. Its protein product is CASSGLAGGPLLMQYF. The chain carries TRBV10-1 and TRBJ2-7; 12 nucleotides agree with TRBD2. This CDR3 spans 16 amino acids. Germline V CDR1 and CDR2: WNHNN, SYGVQD (reference sequence). Trimming at V came to 4 bases and at J to 9 bases, leaving 13 bases not matched to a gene.

The sample holds one count of this clone. CDR3 in DNA: TGTGCCAGCAGTCGGCGGGCTGGCACAGATACGCAGTATTTT. Translation: CASSRRAGTDTQYF. V gene TRBV7-6 combines with J gene TRBJ2-3; tentative D call: TRBD2 (5 bases). V gave up 6 bases and J gave up 1 base, with 11 bases separating them. The CDR3 loop spans 14 amino acids. In germline, CDR1 is SGHVS, CDR2 FNYEAQ.

V and J are TRBV27 and TRBJ2-3, with 9 bases identical to TRBD2. Germline values: CDR1 MNHEY, CDR2 SMNVEV (reference sequence). The CDR3 spans 17 residues. Unmatched junction bases numbered 8, after V lost 2 bases and J lost 2 bases. The CDR3 here is CASSLTPGLAVTDTQYF. Here the CDR3 DNA reads TGTGCCAGCAGTTTAACGCCGGGACTAGCAGTCACAGATACGCAGTATTTT.

This clone was observed once. The chain recombines TRBV4-1 with TRBJ2-1; D may be TRBD2 (6 bases). Deletions cut 5 bases from V and 3 bases from J, with 14 bases between. The CDR3 consists of 15 residues. The germline CDR1 and CDR2 sequences are MGHRA and YSYEKL. The chain's CDR3 is CASSEIGGNYNEQFF. In nucleotides, the CDR3 is TGCGCCAGCAGCGAAATTGGGGGGAACTACAATGAGCAGTTCTTC.

CDR3 protein: CASSLSGLNTYEQYF. The CDR3 DNA reads as TGTGCCAGCAGTTTATCGGGTCTTAATACCTACGAGCAGTACTTC. The chain couples TRBV28 to TRBJ2-7, with no clear D. V was shortened by 1 base and J by 2 bases, with 12 bases between the two germline ends. The germline gives CDR1 MDHEN, CDR2 SYDVKM. The CDR3 is 15 amino acids.

The gene calls are TRBV6-1 and TRBJ1-5; no firm D call. The CDR3 runs 17 residues. The ends were cut back, 0 bases at V and 2 bases at J, with 14 bases in the middle. The germline CDR1 and CDR2 sequences are MNHNS and SASEGT. CDR3 sequence: CASSEARRIVRNQPQHF. The CDR3 coding sequence is TGTGCCAGCAGTGAAGCGCGGCGGATCGTGCGCAATCAGCCCCAGCATTTT.

The chain recombines TRBV6-5 with TRBJ2-1; TRBD1 matches at 7 bases. The CDR3 is 14 residues long. Trimming cost V 6 bases and J 0 bases; bases outside gene matches: 2. Germline CDR1 is MNHEY and CDR2 is SVGAGI. In DNA, the CDR3 is TGTGCCAGCAGGGGACAGTACTCCTACAATGAGCAGTTCTTC. Protein product: CASRGQYSYNEQFF.

Note on this clone: Compared with germline, one end of the junction differs, possibly owing to a read error. The V call is TRBV5-4, the J call TRBJ2-5; TRBD2 is a possible D gene (5 bases). CDR1 is SGHNT, CDR2 YYREEE, per germline (reference sequence). The CDR3 runs 16 residues. CDR3 DNA sequence: TGTGCCAACAGCCCGGACGGGGTCCCGAACCAAGAGACCCAGTACTTC. Protein product: CANSPDGVPNQETQYF.

This rearrangement joins TRBV15 to TRBJ1-1, with D possibly being TRBD1 (5 bases). The CDR3 consists of 14 residues. V was clipped by 5 bases and J by 1 base, with 11 bases between them. From germline, CDR1 is LNHNV and CDR2 YYDKDF (reference sequence). The CDR3 loop reads CATSPRQGNTEAFF. For the CDR3, the DNA is TGTGCCACCAGCCCCCGGCAGGGGAACACTGAAGCTTTCTTT.

The chain links TRBV5-6 to TRBJ1-5, with 7 bases matching TRBD1. With 4 bases clipped from V and 2 bases from J, the junction kept 6 bases outside the gene matches. The CDR3 totals 15 residues. Germline V lookup: CDR1 SGHDT, CDR2 YYEEEE. CDR3 nucleotides: TGTGCCAGCAGCCGACAGGGTTTGGGCAATCAGCCCCAGCATTTT. It specifies CASSRQGLGNQPQHF. Looking up the rest from reference TRBV5-6 and TRBJ1-5 gives the full variable domain: DAGVTQSPTHLIKTRGQQVTLRCSPKSGHDTVSWYQQALGQGPQFIFQYYEEEERQRGNFPDRFSGHQFPNYSSELNVNALLLGDSALYLCASSRQGLGNQPQHFGDGTRLSIL.

This clone was counted once. The chain joins TRBV2 to TRBJ2-3, with a possible D match to TRBD2 (6 bases). CDR3 length: 15 amino acids. Per germline, CDR1 SNHLY and CDR2 FYNNEI. V dropped 2 bases and J dropped 2 bases, with 11 bases sitting between them. The CDR3 reads CASSELAGSTDTQYF. The CDR3 region has the DNA TGTGCCAGCAGTGAATTGGCGGGGTCCACAGATACGCAGTATTTT.

The chain recombines TRBV11-2 with TRBJ1-5, with D unclear. Germline assignment: CDR1 SGHAT and CDR2 FQNNGV. This CDR3 is 14 amino acids long. Trimming shortened V by 4 bases and J by 6 bases, and 13 bases separated the two germline ends. Written as DNA, the CDR3 is TGTGCCAGCAGCTCCCATAATACTCTTCAGCCCCAGCATTTT. Translation: CASSSHNTLQPQHF.

This chain uses TRBV7-8 with TRBJ2-7; 9 bases fit TRBD1. In germline, CDR1 is SGHVS, CDR2 FQNEAQ. Unmatched junction bases numbered 4, after V lost 4 bases and J lost 3 bases. The CDR3 spans 14 residues. CDR3 sequence: CASSSRTGDYEQYF. The CDR3 DNA reads TGTGCCAGCAGCTCTAGGACAGGGGACTACGAGCAGTACTTC.

This clone was observed once. J is TRBJ1-3 and V is TRBV10-3; D is possibly TRBD1 (5 bases). Trimming left V 3 bases short and J 0 bases short, with 12 bases between. Germline assignment: CDR1 ENHRY and CDR2 SYGVKD. CDR3 length equals 16 residues. The DNA for the CDR3 is TGTGCCATCAGTGAATTACCGGGGGTCTCTGGAAACACCATATATTTT. It specifies CAISELPGVSGNTIYF.

The chain joins TRBV11-1 to TRBJ2-1; D may be TRBD1 (6 bases). Germline V lookup: CDR1 SGHAT, CDR2 FQDESV (reference sequence). V gave up 3 bases and J gave up 10 bases, with 10 bases separating them. CDR3 length: 12 amino acids. The CDR3 DNA follows: TGTGCCAGCAGCTTTGACGGGACAGAGCAGTTCTTC. Translated, it gives CASSFDGTEQFF.

About this clone: The sample carries other DNA sequences with the same CDR3. The V call is TRBV6-5, the J call TRBJ1-5; the D gene is possibly TRBD1 (5 bases). The CDR3 runs to 14 residues. Germline values: CDR1 MNHEY, CDR2 SVGAGI. Trimming left V 2 bases short and J 2 bases short, with 7 bases between. The CDR3 sequence is CASSYGRGNQPQHF. The CDR3 DNA is TGTGCCAGCAGTTACGGCAGGGGCAATCAGCCCCAGCATTTT.

The genes are TRBV19 and TRBJ1-4, with 9 nucleotides matching TRBD1. V dropped 6 bases and J dropped 5; count of bases not matched to a gene: 7. This CDR3 contains 15 residues. Germline CDR1 LNHDA, CDR2 SQIVND (reference sequence). The CDR3 nucleotides read TGTGCCAGTAGGCAGATTGGGACAGGGAATGAAAAACTGTTTTTT. It translates to CASRQIGTGNEKLFF.

As regards this clone: Distinct nucleotide sequences in the sample also encode this CDR3. The V and J genes are TRBV28 and TRBJ1-2; possibly TRBD1 for D (5 bases). CDR3 size: 12 residues. Germline loops: CDR1 MDHEN, CDR2 SYDVKM. Trimming removed 3 bases from V and 3 bases from J, with 5 bases in between. The CDR3 region is CASSLTDYGYTF. The CDR3 nucleotides read TGTGCCAGCAGTTTGACAGACTATGGCTACACCTTC.

The chain uses TRBV5-6 and TRBJ2-5; 7 bases are a match to TRBD2. CDR3 size: 14 residues. Trimming took 5 bases from V and 5 from J; bases not matched to a gene: 9. Germline CDR1 and CDR2: SGHDT and YYEEEE. This chain's CDR3 is CASSLGGSGETQYF. In DNA, the CDR3 is TGTGCCAGCAGTCTCGGGGGGAGCGGTGAGACCCAGTACTTC.